Listed here is a single TCR beta chain. Method: immunoSEQ multiplex PCR; TCRdb's copy keeps in-frame clones and lacks some. The sample contains 45,000 to 60,000 clones, approximately 95% of which appear only once. V shed 4 bases and J shed 2 bases, with 15 bases lying between them. The CDR3 is made up of 16 amino acids. CDR1 and CDR2 (germline): SGHRS, YFSETQ. The clonotype comes from a man in his forties or fifties with rheumatoid arthritis. The chain carries TRBV5-1 and TRBJ2-2; D is possibly TRBD1 (6 bases). Sequenced: PBMCs. The DNA of the CDR3 is TGCGCCAGCAGCGTTTTGGTCAGGGGTAACACCGGGGAGCTGTTTTTT. Translated, it gives CASSVLVRGNTGELFF.